This TCR beta chain stems from a study of vaccination and CD4 T cells after COVID-19. Study background: Post-COVID draws came a median roughly 97 days after diagnosis (range 35 to 161).

Comments on this clonotype: Its antigen is currently unknown.

Treatment: 10-day PBMC culture with coronavirus spike peptide pools or control peptides (ViraFEST assay). ViraFEST relied on peptide pools to expand antigen-specific T cells; the TCRs were sequenced afterward. All positive PCR tests were dated between March and December 2020, predating US Alpha, Beta and Delta variants. The CDR3 contains 13 residues. The V gene lost 3 bases and the J gene lost 11 bases, with 17 bases spanning the gap. Germline V CDR1 and CDR2: SGDLS, YYNGEE. Scientists ran DNA taken from cultured CD4+ T cells through the Oncomine TCR Beta short-read assay for sequencing. MiXCR was run by TCRdb on the PCR reads, yielding one entry per CDR3 protein. Seen here are approximately 9,000 distinct CDR3 sequences, about half observed once, and the top ten hold over 20%.

Sequencing was performed on CD4+ T cells from blood, cultured in vitro. This receptor was taken from a human donor who had recovered from COVID-19. The chain uses TRBV9 and TRBJ1-1; D may be TRBD1 (5 bases). Here the CDR3 reads CASSGGRTGRAFF. The DNA for the CDR3 is TGTGCCAGCAGCGGTGGGAGAACAGGTCGGGCTTTCTTT.